This T cell receptor (beta chain) was identified during a study of cytomegalovirus exposure and HLA in healthy donors. The study, taken as a whole, reports: Information on immune exposure was restricted to one variable (CMV serostatus). Most TCR sequences were seen very rarely across donors, but some public TCRs occurred in many. Association of some 18,000 TCR beta sequences with HLA alleles was found at 0.05 false discovery rate in a later analysis.

PCR amplification relied on 60 Vbeta primers (plus 13 Jbeta primers). Sequencing used immunoSEQ multiplex PCR; TCRdb keeps in-frame clones, though not all of them. There are approximately 200,000 clones in the sample; more than 75% occur only once, and 6.5% lies in the top ten. Germline V lookup: CDR1 SGHRS, CDR2 YFSETQ. With 4 bases removed from V and 2 bases from J, the gap between germline ends came to 9 bases. This CDR3 has 13 residues. Points on this clone: Its cognate antigen is unknown.

The sample taken for sequencing was PBMCs. This chain connects TRBV5-1 to TRBJ2-5; a weak D match, TRBD1 (6 bases). The sequence came from a woman aged 50 to 60 in good health and CMV-seropositive. The CDR3 nucleotides read TGCGCCAGCAGCGGGACAAATCAAGAGACCCAGTACTTC. It yields the protein CASSGTNQETQYF.